This T cell receptor (beta chain) was found in a study of blood T cell repertoires in COVID-19. Trimming stripped 0 bases from V and 0 bases from J, with 12 bases between. The CDR3 extends over 16 amino acids. CDR1 is SGHRS, CDR2 YFSETQ, per germline. Produced via immunoSEQ multiplex PCR; TCRdb's table is partial and in-frame only. Of roughly 250,000 clones in the sample, over 80% were seen once. This rearrangement joins TRBV5-1 to TRBJ1-1, with D possibly TRBD1 on 5 matching bases. The sequencing sample was made of peripheral blood. The receptor was isolated from a woman in her thirties or forties with acute or convalescent COVID-19. DNA for the CDR3: TGCGCCAGCAGCTTGGAGGGGCATACGATGAACACTGAAGCTTTCTTT. This translates into CASSLEGHTMNTEAFF.